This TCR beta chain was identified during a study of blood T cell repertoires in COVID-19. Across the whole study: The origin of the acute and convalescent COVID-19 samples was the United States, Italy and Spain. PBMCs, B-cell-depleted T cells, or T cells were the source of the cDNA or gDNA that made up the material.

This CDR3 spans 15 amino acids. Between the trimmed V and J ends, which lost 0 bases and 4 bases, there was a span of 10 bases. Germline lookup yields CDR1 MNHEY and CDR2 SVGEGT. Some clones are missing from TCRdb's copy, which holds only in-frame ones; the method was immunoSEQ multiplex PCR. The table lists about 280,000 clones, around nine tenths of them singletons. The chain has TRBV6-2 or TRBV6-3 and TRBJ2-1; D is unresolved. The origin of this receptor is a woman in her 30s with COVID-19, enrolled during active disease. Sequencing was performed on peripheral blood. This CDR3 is CASSYSVQPYNEQFF. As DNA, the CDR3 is TGTGCCAGCAGTTACTCTGTACAGCCGTACAATGAGCAGTTCTTC.